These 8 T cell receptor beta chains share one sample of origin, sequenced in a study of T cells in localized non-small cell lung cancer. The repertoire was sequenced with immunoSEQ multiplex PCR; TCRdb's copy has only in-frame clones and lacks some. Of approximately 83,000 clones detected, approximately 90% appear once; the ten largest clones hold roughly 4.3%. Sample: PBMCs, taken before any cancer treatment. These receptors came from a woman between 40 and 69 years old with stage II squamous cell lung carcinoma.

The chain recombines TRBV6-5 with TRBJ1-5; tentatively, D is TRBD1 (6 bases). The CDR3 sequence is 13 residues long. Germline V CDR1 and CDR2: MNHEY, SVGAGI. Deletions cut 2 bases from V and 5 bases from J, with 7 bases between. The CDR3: CASSYRGDQPQHF. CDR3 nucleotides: TGTGCCAGCAGTTACAGGGGGGATCAGCCCCAGCATTTT.

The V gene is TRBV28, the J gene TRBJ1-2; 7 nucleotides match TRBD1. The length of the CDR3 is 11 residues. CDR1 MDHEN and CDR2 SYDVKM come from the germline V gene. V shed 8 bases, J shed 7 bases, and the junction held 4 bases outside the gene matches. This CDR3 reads CASGDRVGYTF. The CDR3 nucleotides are TGTGCCAGCGGCGACAGGGTTGGCTACACCTTC.

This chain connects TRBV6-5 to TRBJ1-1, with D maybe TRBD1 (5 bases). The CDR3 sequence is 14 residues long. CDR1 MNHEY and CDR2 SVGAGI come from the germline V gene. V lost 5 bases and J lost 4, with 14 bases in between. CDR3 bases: TGTGCCAGCAGTCTCCAGGGATCGGGCACTGAAGCTTTCTTT. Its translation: CASSLQGSGTEAFF.

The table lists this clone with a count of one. CDR3 DNA sequence: TGTGCCAGTAGCCTTAGCGGGAGTCGGTACGAGCAGTACTTC. This codes for CASSLSGSRYEQYF. The chain is built from TRBV19 and TRBJ2-7, with 9 bases that match TRBD2. The CDR3 runs 14 residues. The J segment lost 4 bases and the V segment lost 6 bases, leaving 7 bases of the junction unmatched. Germline lookup yields CDR1 LNHDA and CDR2 SQIVND (reference sequence).

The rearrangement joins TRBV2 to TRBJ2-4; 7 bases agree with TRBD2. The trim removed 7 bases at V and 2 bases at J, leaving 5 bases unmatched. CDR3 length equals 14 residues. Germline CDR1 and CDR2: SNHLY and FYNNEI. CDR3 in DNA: TGTGCCAGCAACCAGGGAGGGTCCAAAAACATTCAGTACTTC. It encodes CASNQGGSKNIQYF.

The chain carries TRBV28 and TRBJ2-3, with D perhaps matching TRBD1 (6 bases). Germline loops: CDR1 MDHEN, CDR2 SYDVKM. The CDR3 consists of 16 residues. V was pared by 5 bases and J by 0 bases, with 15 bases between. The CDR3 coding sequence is TGTGCCAGCAGTCCAGGGACACTACGAAGCACAGATACGCAGTATTTT. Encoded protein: CASSPGTLRSTDTQYF.

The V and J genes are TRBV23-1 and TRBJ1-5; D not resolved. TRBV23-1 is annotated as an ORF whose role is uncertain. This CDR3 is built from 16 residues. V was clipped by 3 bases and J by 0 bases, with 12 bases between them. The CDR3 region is CASSHRRNYSNQPQHF. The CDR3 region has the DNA TGCGCCAGCAGTCATCGGCGGAATTATAGCAATCAGCCCCAGCATTTT.

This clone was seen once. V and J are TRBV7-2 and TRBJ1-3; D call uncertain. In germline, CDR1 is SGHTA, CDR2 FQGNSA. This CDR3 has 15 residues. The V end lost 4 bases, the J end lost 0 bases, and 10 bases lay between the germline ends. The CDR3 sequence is CASSSHGSSGNTIYF. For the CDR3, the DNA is TGTGCCAGCAGCTCACACGGGTCCTCTGGAAACACCATATATTTT.